This TCR beta chain was sequenced for a study of cytomegalovirus exposure and HLA in healthy donors. Study overall: About 80 million unique TCR sequences came from HLA-typed donors in an early release.

Germline trimming cut 5 bases from V and 0 bases from J; bases unmatched to any gene: 5. This CDR3 is built from 15 residues. Per the germline V gene, CDR1 is LNHDA and CDR2 is SQIVND (reference sequence). Primers for the PCR totalled 60 Vbeta and 13 Jbeta. Data came from immunoSEQ multiplex PCR; TCRdb stores just in-frame clones and leaves some out. The table includes fewer than 100,000 clones, around 82% detected once. This sequence was found in a man aged 35-49 years in good health and CMV-seronegative. The chain employs TRBV19 and TRBJ2-3; 7 bases match TRBD1. What was sequenced was PBMCs. The CDR3 DNA is TGTGCCAGTAGTCAGGACAGGACTAGCACAGATACGCAGTATTTT. Translating gives CASSQDRTSTDTQYF.